The present T cell receptor (beta chain) was sequenced within a study of Tregs in tolerant kidney transplant recipients. Study-level results: This study did not directly address biological reproducibility.

Germline loops: CDR1 MNHEY, CDR2 SVGAGI. This CDR3 is built from 13 residues. Trimming took off 5 bases at V and 3 bases at J, with 11 bases between the two ends. For this clone: As yet, its antigen is unknown.

CD4+CD25+CD127- Tregs, CD4+CD25- non-Tregs, CD4 and CD8 cells were sorted. Repertoires were generated with immunoSEQ multiplex PCR, while TCRdb's copy carries only in-frame clones and drops some. The repertoire holds some 250,000 clones, about 80% seen once, with around 0.6% in the top ten. The sample taken for sequencing was CD4+ T cells from blood. The receptor comes from a human donor in good health. The V and J genes are TRBV6-5 and TRBJ2-7; D is perhaps TRBD1 (5 bases). The CDR3 region is CASSPDSFYEQYF. The CDR3 DNA reads as TGTGCCAGCAGTCCCGACAGTTTCTACGAGCAGTACTTC.